The next 8 T cell receptor beta chains were all read from a single sample in a study of blood T cell repertoires in COVID-19. Sequenced by immunoSEQ multiplex PCR; TCRdb stores in-frame clones only, minus some. Among 150,000 or so clones listed, 82% were seen once. The material sequenced was peripheral blood. The receptor source for this set is a woman aged 70-85 years with acute or convalescent COVID-19.

The chain recombines TRBV30 with TRBJ2-5; 7 bases are a match to TRBD1. CDR1 and CDR2 from the germline V gene are GTSNPN and SVGIG (reference sequence). The junction had 17 bases not matched to a gene; V was cut back by 2 bases and J by 5 bases. This CDR3 region has 17 residues. The CDR3 sequence: CAWSHGFLQGWEETQYF. As DNA, the CDR3 is TGTGCCTGGAGTCATGGTTTCTTACAGGGGTGGGAGGAGACCCAGTACTTC.

This clone showed up just once. V and J are TRBV3-1 (or the pseudogene TRBV3-2) and TRBJ1-3, with TRBD1 matching 7 bases. Germline CDR1 is LGHDT and CDR2 is YNNKEL (reference sequence). This CDR3 contains 17 residues. V lost 7 bases, J lost 0 bases, and 12 bases stayed unmatched. The CDR3 DNA sequence: TGTGCCAGCACCTTGGGGTTGACAGGGTCCTCTGGAAACACCATATATTTT. Residues: CASTLGLTGSSGNTIYF.

The chain carries TRBV7-2 and TRBJ1-2; D is unclear. The CDR3 is 13 amino acids. The V gene lost 1 base and the J gene lost 8 bases, with 11 bases spanning the gap. Germline-derived CDR1 and CDR2 are SGHTA and FQGNSA. CDR3 amino acids: CASSLEPPGGYTF. The CDR3 nucleotides are TGTGCCAGCAGCTTAGAACCTCCGGGGGGCTACACCTTC.

J is TRBJ2-5 and V is TRBV11-2, with a possible D match to TRBD2 (6 bases). Germline V gives CDR1 SGHAT, CDR2 FQNNGV. V was cut by 3 bases and J by 4 bases, with 9 bases left in between. The CDR3 is made up of 13 amino acids. The CDR3, as DNA: TGTGCCAGCAGCTTCGGGAGCACAGAGACCCAGTACTTC. Translating gives CASSFGSTETQYF.

This chain joins TRBV9 and TRBJ2-7; D is ambiguous. Trimming took off 1 base at V and 0 bases at J, with 8 bases between the two ends. The V gene's germline CDR1 is SGDLS and CDR2 YYNGEE. The CDR3 has 14 amino acids. The CDR3, as DNA: TGTGCCAGCAGCGTAAACAGCCCCTCCTACGAGCAGTACTTC. Its translation is CASSVNSPSYEQYF.

J is TRBJ2-1 and V is TRBV5-4; 7 bases align to TRBD1. Germline V gives CDR1 SGHNT, CDR2 YYREEE (reference sequence). V trimming: 6 bases; J trimming: 9 bases; junction bases outside the gene matches: 15. The CDR3 loop spans 15 amino acids. The CDR3 sequence is CASTPDSKGASEQFF. CDR3 bases: TGTGCCAGCACCCCAGACTCAAAGGGGGCAAGTGAGCAGTTCTTC.

The gene calls are TRBV29-1 and TRBJ1-1; D ambiguous. This CDR3 has 11 amino acids. CDR1 is SQVTM and CDR2 is ANQGSEA in the germline V gene. Deletions cut 5 bases from V and 4 bases from J, with 8 bases between. Written as DNA, the CDR3 is TGCAGCGTTACAAGGAGCACTGAAGCTTTCTTT. As protein: CSVTRSTEAFF.

CDR3 residues: CAWSLRGSGIGGTQYF. DNA for the CDR3: TGTGCCTGGAGTCTACGGGGTAGCGGGATAGGGGGTACGCAGTATTTT. This chain links TRBV30 with TRBJ2-3; 8 bases are shared with TRBD2. The CDR3 spans 16 residues. With 2 bases clipped from V and 8 bases from J, the junction kept 15 bases outside the gene matches. Germline V gene data show CDR1 as GTSNPN and CDR2 as SVGIG (reference sequence).